This entry features one T cell receptor (beta chain) sequence. The antigen is not known. The primer mix had 60 Vbeta and 13 Jbeta primers. This table comes from immunoSEQ multiplex PCR, and its TCRdb copy is limited to in-frame clones, with some not included. Of under 200,000 clones in the sample, 78% were seen once. This specimen comes from a study of cytomegalovirus exposure and HLA in healthy donors. About the research overall: Among the 398 genotyped donors, 65% to 90% were placed in the Caucasian-associated ancestry cluster. Study observations and caveats: There were about 160 TCR beta chains listed as cytomegalovirus-associated.

This cohort consisted of healthy bone marrow donors. The CDR3 is 17 residues long. Germline V gives CDR1 SEHNR, CDR2 FQNEAQ (reference sequence). V lost 3 bases to trimming and J lost 6 bases; unmatched junction nucleotides: 10. The chain combines TRBV7-9 with TRBJ2-7, with 14 bases lining up with TRBD2. Sequencing was carried out using PBMCs. This TCR was sampled from a woman between 45 and 60 years old in good health and CMV-seropositive. In DNA form, the CDR3 reads TGTGCCAGCAGCTTCAGTGGGACTAGCGGGAGTATGTCCGAGCAGTACTTC. Protein product: CASSFSGTSGSMSEQYF.